The 28 T cell receptor beta chains below all came from one sample that was sequenced in a study of cytotoxic CD8 clonotypes in ibrutinib-treated CLL (dated by TCRdb to the early 2020s). In the paper's terms, the time point label means: 12 months on ibrutinib. Libraries came from the immunoSEQ multiplex PCR assay. TCRdb limited this immuneACCESS table to in-frame rearrangements with V and J called. A share of clones is missing; checked studies link under half to unresolved V genes, and the rest is unexplained. The sample contains 200,000 or so clones, over 65% of them found a single time. The ten most abundant clones make up 5.9% of the sample. Here the sequenced sample was PBMCs, taken after 12 months of ibrutinib treatment. These receptors were collected from a human donor with chronic lymphocytic leukemia.

The chain carries TRBV7-3 and TRBJ2-5, with 8 bases lining up with TRBD1. Germline CDR1 and CDR2: SGHTA and FQGTGA. With 4 bases clipped from V and 5 bases from J, the junction kept 3 bases outside the gene matches. This CDR3 has 13 residues. In nucleotides, the CDR3 is TGTGCCAGCAGCTCCGACAGGGGCGAGACCCAGTACTTC. Translation gives CASSSDRGETQYF.

The chain employs TRBV28 and TRBJ2-7; 7 bases fit TRBD1. V trimming: 7 bases; J trimming: 4 bases; junction bases outside the gene matches: 4. Per germline, CDR1 MDHEN and CDR2 SYDVKM. This CDR3 contains 12 residues. Written as DNA, the CDR3 is TGTGCCAGCACCTCGGACAGGTACGAGCAGTACTTC. Translation gives CASTSDRYEQYF.

The chain is built from TRBV4-3 and TRBJ1-2; 11 bases match TRBD1. V shed 1 base, J shed 5 bases, and the junction held 3 bases outside the gene matches. Germline V gene sequence: CDR1 LGHNA, CDR2 YSLEER. The CDR3 runs to 15 residues. CDR3 sequence (DNA): TGCGCCAGCAGCCAAGTAGGGACAGGGGGGTATGGCTACACCTTC. Translating it yields CASSQVGTGGYGYTF.

The chain employs TRBV18 and TRBJ2-1; D perhaps matches TRBD2 (6 bases). Per germline, CDR1 KGHSH and CDR2 LQKENI. The germline V and J ends were trimmed by 4 bases and 7 bases, with 17 bases remaining between them. This CDR3 has 15 residues. CDR3 nucleotides: TGTGCCAGCTCACGTCTGCGGGGAGTGGAGAATGAGCAGTTCTTC. Translated: CASSRLRGVENEQFF.

This clone was observed at least ten times. The V gene is TRBV19, the J gene TRBJ2-1, with 7 bases that match TRBD2. Germline loops: CDR1 LNHDA, CDR2 SQIVND (reference sequence). V was pared by 5 bases and J by 2 bases, with 6 bases of the junction left unmatched. There are 15 residues in the CDR3. CDR3 bases: TGTGCCAGTAGTCTGGCGGGGGTCGCCTACAATGAGCAGTTCTTC. Protein product: CASSLAGVAYNEQFF.

The chain carries TRBV7-3 and TRBJ2-5; TRBD2 matches at 10 bases. Germline V gene sequence: CDR1 SGHTA, CDR2 FQGTGA. The J segment lost 4 bases and the V segment lost 2 bases, leaving 7 bases of the junction unmatched. The CDR3 is 16 residues long. CDR3 protein: CASSLGLAGAPETQYF. DNA for the CDR3: TGTGCCAGCAGCTTAGGGCTAGCGGGGGCCCCAGAGACCCAGTACTTC.

This clone occurred a few times. The rearrangement uses TRBV6-5 and TRBJ2-2; no reliable D call. The CDR3 is 13 amino acids. V lost 2 bases to trimming and J lost 7 bases, with 8 bases between them. CDR1 and CDR2 from the germline V gene are MNHEY and SVGAGI. The CDR3 DNA follows: TGTGCCAGCAGTTACGGCACGGGCGGGGAGCTGTTTTTT. It is translated as CASSYGTGGELFF.

This clone came up a few times. The chain uses TRBV27 and TRBJ2-4, with 11 positions matching TRBD1. The CDR3 contains 18 residues. The germline V gene has CDR1 MNHEY and CDR2 SMNVEV (reference sequence). V dropped 3 bases and J dropped 1; count of bases not matched to a gene: 8. CDR3 residues: CASSFSDRGLRAKNIQYF. In nucleotides, the CDR3 is TGTGCCAGCAGTTTTTCGGACAGGGGGCTCAGGGCCAAAAACATTCAGTACTTC.

This rearrangement joins TRBV9 to TRBJ2-7; maybe TRBD1 (6 bases). Trimming shortened V by 0 bases and J by 6 bases, and 16 bases separated the two germline ends. Germline V gene data show CDR1 as SGDLS and CDR2 as YYNGEE. This CDR3 is 15 amino acids long. This CDR3 reads CASSVEGRTDREQYF. The DNA for the CDR3 is TGTGCCAGCAGCGTAGAGGGTCGGACAGACCGCGAGCAGTACTTC.

The CDR3 coding sequence is TGTGCCAGCAGCGTAGTAATAGGGTCAGATACGCAGTATTTT. This gives the protein CASSVVIGSDTQYF. V usage is TRBV9 and J usage is TRBJ2-3; D is unresolved. Trimming shortened V by 0 bases and J by 4 bases, and 9 bases separated the two germline ends. This CDR3 is 14 amino acids long. Germline loops: CDR1 SGDLS, CDR2 YYNGEE.

This clone was counted a few times. This chain links TRBV5-1 with TRBJ2-2; D might be TRBD2 (6 bases). The V and J ends lost 4 bases and 0 bases respectively, with 10 bases between them. From germline, CDR1 is SGHRS and CDR2 YFSETQ. The CDR3 sequence is 15 residues long. CDR3 loop: CASSLLAPNTGELFF. Written as DNA, the CDR3 is TGCGCCAGCAGCCTGCTAGCGCCGAACACCGGGGAGCTGTTTTTT. The whole variable domain, remainder taken from reference TRBV5-1 and TRBJ2-2, is KAGVTQTPRYLIKTRGQQVTLSCSPISGHRSVSWYQQTPGQGLQFLFEYFSETQRNKGNFPGRFSGRQFSNSRSEMNVSTLELGDSALYLCASSLLAPNTGELFFGEGSRLTVL.

The chain uses TRBV6-5 and TRBJ2-2; 10 bases match TRBD1. Germline V lookup: CDR1 MNHEY, CDR2 SVGAGI. This CDR3 has 15 residues. Trimming removed 5 bases from V and 5 bases from J; junction bases left unmatched: 5. The chain's CDR3 is CASSPDRGATGELFF. The CDR3 coding sequence is TGTGCCAGCAGTCCGGACAGGGGGGCGACCGGGGAGCTGTTTTTT.

This clone occurred a few times. The chain has TRBV7-2 and TRBJ1-2; D is uncertain. The germline V and J ends were trimmed by 1 base and 8 bases, with 14 bases remaining between them. The germline CDR1 and CDR2 sequences are SGHTA and FQGNSA. This CDR3 is built from 14 residues. CDR3 in DNA: TGTGCCAGCAGCTTAGACTTCAACCTGCGGGGCTACACCTTC. This translates into CASSLDFNLRGYTF.

This clone was counted only a few times. J is TRBJ1-1 and V is TRBV9; possibly TRBD1 for D (6 bases). Deletions cut 4 bases from V and 0 bases from J, with 25 bases between. This CDR3 is 19 amino acids long. Germline V gene data show CDR1 as SGDLS and CDR2 as YYNGEE. The CDR3 DNA reads TGTGCCAGCAGCCCTGGGGGCGGGGCGCGGTGGGGGATGAACACTGAAGCTTTCTTT. Its translation: CASSPGGGARWGMNTEAFF.

This clone was detected a few times. The rearrangement joins TRBV6-4 to TRBJ1-3; TRBD1 matches at 8 bases. There are 18 residues in the CDR3. The V gene end was trimmed by 3 bases and the J gene end by 1 base; junction bases not matched to a gene: 11. CDR1 is MRHNA, CDR2 SNTAGT, per germline. For the CDR3, the DNA is TGTGCCAGCAGTGAAATGGCAGGGGGCGACCCTTCTGGAAACACCATATATTTT. As protein: CASSEMAGGDPSGNTIYF.

This clone has a handful of counts. The J gene is TRBJ1-2, the V gene TRBV5-4; no firm D call. CDR1 and CDR2 (germline): SGHNT, YYREEE (reference sequence). This CDR3 region has 13 residues. V gave up 4 bases and J gave up 4 bases, with 11 bases separating them. CDR3 sequence reads: CASSQSGIYGYTF. CDR3 sequence (DNA): TGTGCCAGCAGCCAAAGTGGGATCTATGGCTACACCTTC.

V and J are TRBV7-2 and TRBJ2-3; D may correspond to TRBD1 or TRBD2 (5 bases each). Trimming pared 3 bases from V and 3 bases from J, leaving 10 bases between. The germline V gene encodes CDR1 SGHTA and CDR2 FQGNSA. The CDR3 spans 14 residues. In DNA, the CDR3 is TGTGCCAGCAGCTTGAGGGGCCAGACAGATACGCAGTATTTT. It codes for CASSLRGQTDTQYF.

The chain is built from TRBV6-5 and TRBJ2-7; a weak D match, TRBD1 (5 bases). CDR1 and CDR2 from the germline V gene are MNHEY and SVGAGI. Between the trimmed V and J ends, which lost 0 bases and 0 bases, there was a span of 6 bases. The CDR3 is made up of 14 amino acids. The CDR3 sequence: CASSYSQGSYEQYF. Written as DNA, the CDR3 is TGTGCCAGCAGTTACTCGCAGGGCTCCTACGAGCAGTACTTC.

The chain employs TRBV6-6 and TRBJ2-7, with D perhaps TRBD1 or TRBD2 (5 bases each). Trimming cost V 2 bases and J 4 bases, with 9 bases left between them. Germline values: CDR1 MNHNY, CDR2 SVGAGI (reference sequence). The CDR3 is 13 amino acids. The CDR3 is CASSYRDRYEQYF. The CDR3, as DNA: TGTGCCAGCAGTTACCGGGACCGATACGAGCAGTACTTC.

V and J are TRBV9 and TRBJ1-5; D remains ambiguous. CDR3 length: 14 amino acids. CDR1 SGDLS and CDR2 YYNGEE come from the germline V gene. V was clipped by 0 bases and J by 1 base, with 5 bases between them. The CDR3 region has the DNA TGTGCCAGCAGCGTAGATAGCAGCAATCAGCCCCAGCATTTT. It is translated as CASSVDSSNQPQHF.

The CDR3 sequence is CASSLAFSSQETQYF. In DNA, the CDR3 is TGTGCCAGCAGCTTGGCCTTTTCTAGCCAAGAGACCCAGTACTTC. The V call is TRBV5-6, the J call TRBJ2-5; D is undetermined. V was cut by 0 bases and J by 1 base, with 10 bases left in between. The CDR3 has 15 residues. The germline V gene encodes CDR1 SGHDT and CDR2 YYEEEE.

This chain joins TRBV5-4 and TRBJ2-5; D is perhaps TRBD1 (5 bases). This CDR3 is 16 amino acids long. Germline values: CDR1 SGHNT, CDR2 YYREEE (reference sequence). The V gene lost 3 bases and the J gene lost 0 bases, with 15 bases spanning the gap. DNA of the CDR3: TGTGCCAGCAGCTCCGATGGGGCAGGGTACCAAGAGACCCAGTACTTC. It encodes CASSSDGAGYQETQYF.

The rearrangement joins TRBV27 to TRBJ2-3, with 13 bases fitting TRBD2. CDR1 MNHEY and CDR2 SMNVEV come from the germline V gene (reference sequence). The V segment lost 6 bases and the J segment 5 bases; nucleotides outside the gene matches: 2. The CDR3 runs to 14 residues. CDR3: CASSRTSGRDTQYF. For the CDR3, the DNA is TGTGCCAGCAGCCGGACTAGCGGGAGAGATACGCAGTATTTT.

This clone was picked up a small number of times. The chain recombines TRBV6-1 with TRBJ2-2; TRBD1 is a possible D gene (6 bases). The CDR3 runs to 15 residues. The V end was cut by 8 bases, the J end by 7 bases, with 20 bases between. Germline V gene lookup returns CDR1 MNHNS and CDR2 SASEGT. CDR3 sequence reads: CASLLGTKVSGELFF. DNA for the CDR3: TGTGCCAGCCTCCTTGGGACAAAAGTGAGCGGGGAGCTGTTTTTT.

V usage is TRBV11-2 and J usage is TRBJ2-1, with D possibly matching TRBD1 (6 bases). The CDR3 runs to 13 residues. V was shortened by 6 bases and J by 10 bases, with 16 bases between the two germline ends. Looked up from germline, CDR1 is SGHAT and CDR2 is FQNNGV. The CDR3 nucleotides are TGTGCCAGCAGTTCCTACAGGGCTCCAGAGCAGTTCTTC. This sequence encodes CASSSYRAPEQFF.

This clone was counted only a few times. The J gene is TRBJ2-3, the V gene TRBV18; D possibly uses TRBD1 or TRBD2 (5 bases each). CDR3 size: 14 residues. The V gene's germline CDR1 is KGHSH and CDR2 LQKENI. Trimming left V 6 bases short and J 2 bases short, with 12 bases between. The CDR3 bases are TGTGCCAGCTCCCGGGACGGAGACACAGATACGCAGTATTTT. It specifies CASSRDGDTDTQYF.

This clone showed up just a few times. The chain recombines TRBV2 with TRBJ2-7; tentatively, D is TRBD2 (6 bases). With 7 bases removed from V and 2 bases from J, the gap between germline ends came to 15 bases. The V gene's germline CDR1 is SNHLY and CDR2 FYNNEI. The CDR3 has 14 residues. CDR3: CASTPGRLAYEQYF. The CDR3 DNA sequence: TGTGCCAGCACCCCCGGGAGACTAGCCTACGAGCAGTACTTC.

The chain recombines TRBV11-2 with TRBJ2-7; no reliable D call. The CDR3 consists of 15 residues. Trimming took off 0 bases at V and 2 bases at J, with 11 bases between the two ends. Germline loops: CDR1 SGHAT, CDR2 FQNNGV. Here the CDR3 reads CASSLDLRITYEQYF. The CDR3 nucleotides read TGTGCCAGCAGCTTAGATCTTAGGATCACCTACGAGCAGTACTTC.